This T cell receptor beta chain was retrieved from a study of blood T cell repertoires in COVID-19. Study-level background: In each case, the material was cDNA or gDNA derived from T cells, B-cell-depleted T cells, or PBMCs.

From germline, CDR1 is SGHTA and CDR2 FQGTGA. The CDR3 loop spans 15 amino acids. J was trimmed by 6 bases and V by 5 bases; bases with no gene match: 6. Profiling relied on immunoSEQ multiplex PCR, and the TCRdb table lists in-frame clones only, not all of them. The sample carries roughly 230,000 clones, 80% to 90% recorded once. Exposed volunteers were people who met a COVID-19 case within 2 weeks before study entry. The TCR originated in a woman aged 45 to 65 who had been exposed to COVID-19. The V gene is TRBV7-3, the J gene TRBJ2-1; TRBD2 agrees at 11 bases. The source material was PBMCs or T cells enriched from blood (not recorded which). The CDR3 region has the DNA TGTGCCAGCAGCATTATAGCGGGGGGGCTCAATGAGCAGTTCTTC. This encodes CASSIIAGGLNEQFF.